The entry that follows covers one T cell receptor (beta chain) sequence. Its cognate antigen is unknown. Other DNA variants within this sample encode the same CDR3. As defined, naive CD8 cells were CD45RO-negative and positively selected for CCR7, with terminally differentiated effector memory CD45RA+ cells excluded. Assay: immunoSEQ multiplex PCR; the TCRdb copy retains only in-frame clones and omits some. The sample yields approximately 840,000 clones, roughly 96% seen once. V was pared by 1 base and J by 3 bases, with 6 bases between. Germline V gene data show CDR1 as SEHNR and CDR2 as FQNEAQ (reference sequence). CDR3 length: 13 residues. These data belong to a study of shared clonotypes between healthy human individuals. General study points: Naive subsets typically showed greater estimated richness than memory subsets. Clonotype sharing among donors was expected to depend on sequencing depth.

The receptor's source is a man aged 30 to 39 in good health. Sequencing was carried out using naive CD8+ T cells sorted from blood. This chain joins TRBV7-9 and TRBJ2-5; no clear D gene. Here the CDR3 reads CASSLGAEETQYF. CDR3 bases: TGTGCCAGCAGCTTAGGGGCGGAAGAGACCCAGTACTTC. Supplemented by reference TRBV7-9 and TRBJ2-5, the full variable domain reads DTGVSQNPRHKITKRGQNVTFRCDPISEHNRLYWYRQTLGQGPEFLTYFQNEAQLEKSRLLSDRFSAERPKGSFSTLEIQRTEQGDSAMYLCASSLGAEETQYFGPGTRLLVL.